This T cell receptor (beta chain) emerged from a study of human T cells and chemical hapten exposure. About the study: Patients additionally received therapeutic doses of diphenylcyclopropenone on the scalp once a week, and this continued throughout the roughly 26-week study.

Overall study findings and caveats: Expanded TCR counts at PT1 went up together with patch test score, a positive correlation.

This clonotype was detected only a few times. Its antigen is undetermined. The study's library attached unique molecular identifiers to single cDNA molecules. TCRdb called the RACE reads again in MiXCR, with one record for every CDR3 protein. This table holds hundreds of thousands of distinct CDR3 sequences, about 6.3% found once. The length of the CDR3 is 13 residues. The V segment lost 8 bases and the J segment 4 bases; nucleotides outside the gene matches: 3. In germline, CDR1 is MNHEY, CDR2 SVGEGT. Indicated time point: patch test 2, 6 weeks after DPC sensitization. The treatment: therapeutic diphenylcyclopropenone sensitization with weekly scalp DPC.

Sample: whole blood, taken in connection with sensitization to the hapten diphenylcyclopropenone (DPC). The V gene is TRBV6-2 or TRBV6-3, the J gene TRBJ2-3; 10 positions agree with TRBD1. The receptor's source is a woman between 18 and 29 years old with alopecia areata. Some clones in this sample may be carry-over from other donors' samples. CDR3 DNA sequence: TGTGCCAGCCGGGACAGGGGCCCAGATACGCAGTATTTT. It specifies CASRDRGPDTQYF.